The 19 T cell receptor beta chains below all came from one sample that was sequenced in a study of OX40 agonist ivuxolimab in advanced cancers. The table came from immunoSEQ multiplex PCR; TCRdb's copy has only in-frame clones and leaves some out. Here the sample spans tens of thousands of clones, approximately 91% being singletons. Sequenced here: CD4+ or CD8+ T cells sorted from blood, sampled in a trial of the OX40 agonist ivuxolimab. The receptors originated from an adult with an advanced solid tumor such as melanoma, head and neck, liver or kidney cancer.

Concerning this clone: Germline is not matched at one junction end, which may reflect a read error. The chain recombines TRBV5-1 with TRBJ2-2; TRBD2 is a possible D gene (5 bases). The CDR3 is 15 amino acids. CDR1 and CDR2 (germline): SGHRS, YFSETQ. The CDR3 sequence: CASNLRAGNTGELFF. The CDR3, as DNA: TGCGCCAGCAACTTGAGGGCGGGGAACACCGGGGAGCTGTTTTTT.

CDR3 amino acids: CASSLGRVGEQFF. CDR3 coding DNA: TGTGCCAGCAGCTTAGGTAGGGTGGGTGAGCAGTTCTTC. The gene calls are TRBV11-2 and TRBJ2-1; D gene uncertain. The ends were cut back, 1 base at V and 9 bases at J, with 10 bases in the middle. CDR3 length: 13 residues. CDR1 is SGHAT and CDR2 is FQNNGV in the germline V gene.

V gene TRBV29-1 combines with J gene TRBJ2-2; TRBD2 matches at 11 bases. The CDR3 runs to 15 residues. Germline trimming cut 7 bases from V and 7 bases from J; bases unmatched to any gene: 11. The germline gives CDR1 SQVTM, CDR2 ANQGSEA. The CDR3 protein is CSASLAGVRNGELFF. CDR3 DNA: TGCAGCGCGTCACTAGCGGGAGTTAGGAACGGGGAGCTGTTTTTT.

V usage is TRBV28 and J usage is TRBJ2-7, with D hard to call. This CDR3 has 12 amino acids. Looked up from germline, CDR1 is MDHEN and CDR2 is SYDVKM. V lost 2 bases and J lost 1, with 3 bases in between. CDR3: CASSLPSYEQYF. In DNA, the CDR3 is TGTGCCAGCAGTTTACCGTCCTACGAGCAGTACTTC.

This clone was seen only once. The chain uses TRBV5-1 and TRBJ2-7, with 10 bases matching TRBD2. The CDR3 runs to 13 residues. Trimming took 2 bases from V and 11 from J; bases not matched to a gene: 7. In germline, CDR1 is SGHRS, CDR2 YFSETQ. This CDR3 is CASSFGAGGPEYF. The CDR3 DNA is TGCGCCAGCAGCTTCGGAGCGGGAGGGCCTGAGTACTTC.

The CDR3 DNA is TGTGCCATCAGTCGAAACCAGGGGGTCAATGAGCAGTTCTTC. Its protein is CAISRNQGVNEQFF. The chain combines TRBV10-3 with TRBJ2-1; 7 bases align to TRBD1. V lost 5 bases, J lost 6 bases, and 7 bases stayed unmatched. The CDR3 runs to 14 residues. CDR1 is ENHRY and CDR2 is SYGVKD in the germline V gene.

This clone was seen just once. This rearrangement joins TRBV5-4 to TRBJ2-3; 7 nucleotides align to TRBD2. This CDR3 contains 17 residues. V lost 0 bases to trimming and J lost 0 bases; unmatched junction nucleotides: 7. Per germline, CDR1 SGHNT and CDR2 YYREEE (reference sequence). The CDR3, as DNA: TGTGCCAGCAGCTTGGGTAGGACTAGAAAAAGCACAGATACGCAGTATTTT. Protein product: CASSLGRTRKSTDTQYF. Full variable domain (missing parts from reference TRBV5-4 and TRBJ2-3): ETGVTQSPTHLIKTRGQQVTLRCSSQSGHNTVSWYQQALGQGPQFIFQYYREEENGRGNFPPRFSGLQFPNYSSELNVNALELDDSALYLCASSLGRTRKSTDTQYFGPGTRLTVL.

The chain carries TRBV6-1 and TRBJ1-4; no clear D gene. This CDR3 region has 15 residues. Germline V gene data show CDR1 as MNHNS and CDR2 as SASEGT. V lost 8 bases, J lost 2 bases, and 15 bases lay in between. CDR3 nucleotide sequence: TGTGCCAGCTGCGAAAGAGGTCCGACTAATGAAAAACTGTTTTTT. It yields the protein CASCERGPTNEKLFF.

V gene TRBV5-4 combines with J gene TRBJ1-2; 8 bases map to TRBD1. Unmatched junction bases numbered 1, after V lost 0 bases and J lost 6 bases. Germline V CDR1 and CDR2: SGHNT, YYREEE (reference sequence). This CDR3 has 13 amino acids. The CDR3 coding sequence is TGTGCCAGCAGCTTGGCACAGGGGGATGGCTACACCTTC. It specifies CASSLAQGDGYTF.

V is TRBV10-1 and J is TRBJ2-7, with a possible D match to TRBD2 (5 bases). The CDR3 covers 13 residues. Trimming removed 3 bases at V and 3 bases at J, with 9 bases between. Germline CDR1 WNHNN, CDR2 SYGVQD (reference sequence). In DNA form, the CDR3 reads TGCGCCAGCAGTGAATTCGGGGTCTACGAGCAGTACTTC. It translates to CASSEFGVYEQYF.

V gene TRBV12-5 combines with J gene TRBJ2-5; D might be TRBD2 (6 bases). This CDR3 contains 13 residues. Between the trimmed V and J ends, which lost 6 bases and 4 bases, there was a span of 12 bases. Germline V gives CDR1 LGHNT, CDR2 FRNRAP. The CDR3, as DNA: TGTGCTAGTGGGGAGGGATGGAGAGAGACCCAGTACTTC. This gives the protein CASGEGWRETQYF.

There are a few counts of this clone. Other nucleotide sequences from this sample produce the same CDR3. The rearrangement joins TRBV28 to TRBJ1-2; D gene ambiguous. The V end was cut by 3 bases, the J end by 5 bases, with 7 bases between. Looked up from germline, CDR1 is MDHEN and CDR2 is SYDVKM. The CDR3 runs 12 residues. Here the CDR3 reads CASSLSGYGYTF. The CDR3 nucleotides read TGTGCCAGCAGTTTGAGCGGTTATGGCTACACCTTC.

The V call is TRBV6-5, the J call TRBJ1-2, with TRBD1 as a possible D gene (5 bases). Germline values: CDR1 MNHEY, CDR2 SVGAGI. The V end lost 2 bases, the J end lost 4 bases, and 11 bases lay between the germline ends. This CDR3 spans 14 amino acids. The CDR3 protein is CASSYAGTVYGYTF. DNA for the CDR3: TGTGCCAGCAGTTACGCCGGGACGGTCTATGGCTACACCTTC.

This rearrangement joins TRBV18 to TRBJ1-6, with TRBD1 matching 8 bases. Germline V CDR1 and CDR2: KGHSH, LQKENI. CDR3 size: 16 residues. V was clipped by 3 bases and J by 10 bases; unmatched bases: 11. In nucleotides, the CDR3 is TGTGCCAGCTCACCTCGACGGACAGGGACAGACTCACCCCTCCACTTT. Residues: CASSPRRTGTDSPLHF. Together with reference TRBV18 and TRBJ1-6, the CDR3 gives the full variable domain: NAGVMQNPRHLVRRRGQEARLRCSPMKGHSHVYWYRQLPEEGLKFMVYLQKENIIDESGMPKERFSAEFPKEGPSILRIQQVVRGDSAAYFCASSPRRTGTDSPLHFGNGTRLTVT.

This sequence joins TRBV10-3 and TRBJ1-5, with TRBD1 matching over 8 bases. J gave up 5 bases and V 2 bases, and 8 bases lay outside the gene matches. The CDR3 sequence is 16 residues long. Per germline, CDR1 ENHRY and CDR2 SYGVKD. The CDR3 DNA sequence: TGTGCCATCAGTGAGACTCCAGGGGGCGCCCATCAGCCCCAGCATTTT. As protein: CAISETPGGAHQPQHF.

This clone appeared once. In nucleotides, the CDR3 is TGTGCCAGCAGCATAAACACTGAAGCTTTCTTT. Its protein is CASSINTEAFF. V is TRBV7-9 and J is TRBJ1-1; D gene unclear. Germline CDR1 SEHNR, CDR2 FQNEAQ (reference sequence). V dropped 5 bases and J dropped 2 bases, with 3 bases sitting between them. CDR3 size: 11 residues.

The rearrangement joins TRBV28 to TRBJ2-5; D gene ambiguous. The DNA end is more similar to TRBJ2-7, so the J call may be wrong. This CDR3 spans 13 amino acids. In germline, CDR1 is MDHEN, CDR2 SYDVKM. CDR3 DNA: TGTGCCAGCAGTTTAAGGTTACCCTACGAGCAGTACTTC. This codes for CASSLRLPYEQYF.

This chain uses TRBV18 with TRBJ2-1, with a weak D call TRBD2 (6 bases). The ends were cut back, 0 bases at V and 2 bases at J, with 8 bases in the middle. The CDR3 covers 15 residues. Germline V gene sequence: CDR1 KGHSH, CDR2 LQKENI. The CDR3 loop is CASSPPGGAYNEQFF. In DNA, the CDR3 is TGTGCCAGCTCACCACCTGGCGGGGCCTACAATGAGCAGTTCTTC.

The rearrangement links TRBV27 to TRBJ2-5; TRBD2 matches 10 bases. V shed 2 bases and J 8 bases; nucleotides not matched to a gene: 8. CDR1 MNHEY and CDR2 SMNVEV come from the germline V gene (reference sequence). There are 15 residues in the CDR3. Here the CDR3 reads CASSLQRGGKDTQYF. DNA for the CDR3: TGTGCCAGCAGTTTACAGCGGGGGGGGAAGGACACCCAGTACTTC.